This passage covers 29 T cell receptor beta chains from one sample sequenced in a study of siplizumab effects on memory and regulatory T cells. Generated by immunoSEQ multiplex PCR, the TCRdb table keeps only in-frame clones and is missing some. The repertoire holds several thousand clones, with roughly three quarters as singletons. Source material: effector memory CD8+ T cells sorted from blood. Subset defined: unstimulated CD8+ effector memory T cells. Receptors originate from a human donor in good health.

As for this clone: In the same sample, other DNA sequences code for this CDR3. The chain carries TRBV27 and TRBJ2-1, with D unclear. With 2 bases removed from V and 5 bases from J, the gap between germline ends came to 16 bases. From germline, CDR1 is MNHEY and CDR2 SMNVEV (reference sequence). This CDR3 is 16 amino acids long. The CDR3 protein is CASSLLGQLPNNEQFF. The CDR3 bases are TGTGCCAGCAGTTTACTAGGGCAGCTACCCAACAATGAGCAGTTCTTC.

The genes are TRBV7-2 and TRBJ2-5, with D perhaps TRBD1 or TRBD2 (6 bases each). The J call could be wrong; TRBJ2-7 is a better fit for the DNA end. CDR3 length: 14 residues. The germline V gene has CDR1 SGHTA and CDR2 FQGNSA. CDR3 sequence (DNA): TGTGCCAGCAGCTTACTGGGGGGCCGCGGCGAGCAGTACTTC. Amino acids: CASSLLGGRGEQYF.

As regards this clone: The sample has other DNA sequences that encode this CDR3 too. This rearrangement joins TRBV6-4 to TRBJ2-2; D is uncertain. Looked up from germline, CDR1 is MRHNA and CDR2 is SNTAGT. The V end lost 0 bases, the J end lost 3 bases, and 2 bases lay between the germline ends. This CDR3 has 13 amino acids. The CDR3 is CASSDSDTGELFF. The CDR3 nucleotides are TGTGCCAGCAGTGACTCGGACACCGGGGAGCTGTTTTTT.

The chain joins TRBV5-4 to TRBJ2-7; 9 positions agree with TRBD1. The CDR3 contains 16 residues. Germline V gene sequence: CDR1 SGHNT, CDR2 YYREEE (reference sequence). The CDR3 region has the DNA TGTGTCAGGCCCCCGGCCCGGGACAGGGCAACCTACGAGCAGTACTTC. As protein: CVRPPARDRATYEQYF.

J is TRBJ1-2 and V is TRBV7-9; no reliable D call. Between the trimmed V and J ends, which lost 1 base and 8 bases, there was a span of 11 bases. This CDR3 is built from 13 residues. Per germline, CDR1 SEHNR and CDR2 FQNEAQ (reference sequence). As DNA, the CDR3 is TGTGCCAGCAGCTTAGAAGTGTCAGCGGGCTACACCTTC. Protein sequence: CASSLEVSAGYTF.

In its sample, this clone was seen once. The chain combines TRBV27 with TRBJ2-7; TRBD2 might be the D (6 bases). There are 13 residues in the CDR3. Per germline, CDR1 MNHEY and CDR2 SMNVEV (reference sequence). V dropped 5 bases and J dropped 3 bases, with 11 bases sitting between them. Here the CDR3 reads CASSLTSVYEQYF. DNA of the CDR3: TGTGCCAGCAGTCTGACTAGTGTCTACGAGCAGTACTTC.

This clone was observed a handful of times. Here the CDR3 DNA reads TGTGCCAGCAGCCAAGATAGGGCCGCCGACTATTATAATTCACCCCTCCACTTT. Translation: CASSQDRAADYYNSPLHF. The chain combines TRBV4-2 with TRBJ1-6; no firm D call. This CDR3 spans 18 amino acids. Germline V gene data show CDR1 as LGHNA and CDR2 as YNFKEQ. Trimming removed 0 bases from V and 4 bases from J, with 16 bases in between.

Regarding this clone: Compared with germline, one end of the junction differs, possibly owing to a read error. The chain combines TRBV5-3 with TRBJ2-3; 10 bases align to TRBD2. TRBV5-3 is an ORF for which the function is uncertain. The CDR3 runs to 15 residues. The DNA of the CDR3 is TGTGCCAGCAGCTTTGGGACTAGCGGCACAGATACGCAGTATTTT. Translated: CASSFGTSGTDTQYF.

CDR3 nucleotide sequence: TGTGCCAGCAGTGAAGCTTCAGCGGGGGGCTACGAGCAGTACTTC. This codes for CASSEASAGGYEQYF. V is TRBV6-1 and J is TRBJ2-7, with 9 bases matching TRBD2. J was trimmed by 3 bases and V by 0 bases; bases with no gene match: 3. Germline V gene data show CDR1 as MNHNS and CDR2 as SASEGT. This CDR3 is built from 15 residues.

The chain carries TRBV5-6 and TRBJ2-1, with 7 bases lining up with TRBD1. The CDR3 spans 13 residues. V gave up 4 bases and J gave up 8 bases; unmatched junction bases: 6. CDR1 is SGHDT, CDR2 YYEEEE, per germline. The CDR3 DNA sequence: TGTGCCAGCAGCCTCCACAGGGGCCATGAGCAGTTCTTC. Encoded protein: CASSLHRGHEQFF.

The rearrangement links TRBV9 to TRBJ1-3, with a tentative D call TRBD1 (5 bases). The germline V gene encodes CDR1 SGDLS and CDR2 YYNGEE. CDR3 length: 15 residues. V was clipped by 3 bases and J by 1 base, with 11 bases between them. The CDR3 here is CASSAVPGSGNTIYF. In nucleotides, the CDR3 is TGTGCCAGCAGCGCCGTTCCAGGGTCTGGAAACACCATATATTTT.

This chain uses TRBV10-1 with TRBJ2-7; D unresolved. Germline V gene data show CDR1 as WNHNN and CDR2 as SYGVQD (reference sequence). There are 13 residues in the CDR3. Trimming stripped 4 bases from V and 6 bases from J, with 13 bases between. The CDR3, as DNA: TGCGCCAGCAGTGGGGCCCTGTCTGGCGAGCAGTACTTC. Translating gives CASSGALSGEQYF.

The chain uses TRBV6-5 and TRBJ2-1, with TRBD2 matching 11 bases. The germline V gene has CDR1 MNHEY and CDR2 SVGAGI. The V and J ends lost 8 bases and 6 bases, in that order; junction bases with no gene match: 6. This CDR3 region has 14 residues. The CDR3 region has the DNA TGTGCCAGCGGCACTAGCGGGGGTCTCAATGAGCAGTTCTTC. Translating it yields CASGTSGGLNEQFF.

The CDR3 loop is CASSQGQGGYGYTF. Written as DNA, the CDR3 is TGCGCCAGCAGCCAGGGACAGGGAGGATATGGCTACACCTTC. The chain is built from TRBV5-1 and TRBJ1-2, with TRBD1 identical over 9 bases. The CDR3 has 14 amino acids. Germline V lookup: CDR1 SGHRS, CDR2 YFSETQ. V shed 4 bases and J 5 bases; nucleotides not matched to a gene: 6.

The chain combines TRBV6-5 with TRBJ2-6, with TRBD1 matching over 10 bases. V was clipped by 2 bases and J by 6 bases; unmatched bases: 1. The CDR3 loop spans 15 amino acids. Germline lookup yields CDR1 MNHEY and CDR2 SVGAGI. CDR3 bases: TGTGCCAGCAGTTACGGGACAGGGGAGGCCAACGTCCTGACTTTC. It translates to CASSYGTGEANVLTF.

This clone was seen a few times. V is TRBV10-3 and J is TRBJ1-2; unclear D gene. Germline V lookup: CDR1 ENHRY, CDR2 SYGVKD. Trimming pared 6 bases from V and 4 bases from J, leaving 12 bases between. This CDR3 spans 13 amino acids. In nucleotides, the CDR3 is TGTGCCATCAGGCCTGCTGGGCCCTATGGCTACACCTTC. Translation: CAIRPAGPYGYTF.

This clone was seen many times. This chain uses TRBV7-9 with TRBJ2-7, with D unclear. The V end was cut by 5 bases, the J end by 1 base, with 9 bases between. Germline lookup yields CDR1 SEHNR and CDR2 FQNEAQ (reference sequence). This CDR3 spans 13 amino acids. CDR3 in DNA: TGTGCCAGCAGCGCAATACTGTCCTACGAGCAGTACTTC. Its translation is CASSAILSYEQYF.

The chain couples TRBV9 to TRBJ2-5; 7 nucleotides agree with TRBD1. Germline CDR1 and CDR2: SGDLS and YYNGEE. The CDR3 has 15 residues. V lost 4 bases, J lost 5 bases, and 11 bases stayed unmatched. The CDR3 coding sequence is TGTGCCAGCAGCCGAACCGGGACAGCGCCCGAGACCCAGTACTTC. Its translation: CASSRTGTAPETQYF.

This clone is categorized as medium-sized. The V gene is TRBV12-2, the J gene TRBJ1-5. TRBV12-2 corresponds to a pseudogene. The CDR3 consists of 15 residues. The CDR3 loop reads CASRLVGGLNQPQHF. In DNA form, the CDR3 reads TGTGCAAGTCGCTTAGTTGGAGGCTTAAATCAGCCCCAGCATTTT.

This sequence joins TRBV6-5 and TRBJ2-3; D gene unclear. The CDR3 sequence is 12 residues long. The ends were cut back, 2 bases at V and 6 bases at J, with 6 bases in the middle. From germline, CDR1 is MNHEY and CDR2 SVGAGI. CDR3 nucleotide sequence: TGTGCCAGCAGTTACGATGGGGATACGCAGTATTTT. This codes for CASSYDGDTQYF.

The chain employs TRBV30 and TRBJ2-2; D not certain. The V and J ends lost 8 bases and 7 bases respectively, with 17 bases between them. There are 13 residues in the CDR3. CDR1 GTSNPN and CDR2 SVGIG come from the germline V gene (reference sequence). In DNA, the CDR3 is TGTGCCGGCTCCCGGGCCGTTATCGGGGAGCTGTTTTTT. This translates into CAGSRAVIGELFF.

This chain links TRBV7-9 with TRBJ2-1, with 8 nucleotides matching TRBD2. In germline, CDR1 is SEHNR, CDR2 FQNEAQ (reference sequence). The junction had 10 bases not matched to a gene; V was cut back by 6 bases and J by 0 bases. The CDR3 runs to 17 residues. CDR3 coding DNA: TGTGCCAGCAGTTACGGGGGGGCCCCCAGCTCCTACAATGAGCAGTTCTTC. This translates into CASSYGGAPSSYNEQFF.

The J gene is TRBJ2-7, the V gene TRBV7-9; D perhaps matches TRBD1 (6 bases). The germline gives CDR1 SEHNR, CDR2 FQNEAQ (reference sequence). The length of the CDR3 is 15 residues. The germline V and J ends were trimmed by 4 bases and 2 bases, with 15 bases remaining between them. CDR3 region: CASSSGDGQPYEQYF. The DNA of the CDR3 is TGTGCCAGCAGCTCCGGGGACGGACAGCCCTACGAGCAGTACTTC.

The genes are TRBV5-4 and TRBJ1-5; D may be TRBD1 (5 bases). V was trimmed by 4 bases and J by 3 bases, leaving 17 bases between them. Per germline, CDR1 SGHNT and CDR2 YYREEE (reference sequence). The CDR3 length is 16 residues. The CDR3 DNA reads TGTGCCAGCAGCCAAGTTAGCGGGGGAAACAATCAGCCCCAGCATTTT. Translated, it gives CASSQVSGGNNQPQHF.

Concerning this clone itself: A much larger clonotype is one base distant, so this may be a read error. The rearrangement links TRBV27 to TRBJ1-1; D ambiguous. Between the trimmed V and J ends, which lost 6 bases and 2 bases, there was a span of 7 bases. The germline CDR1 and CDR2 sequences are MNHEY and SMNVEV (reference sequence). The CDR3 spans 12 residues. The CDR3, as DNA: TGTGCCAGCAGGGAGACCAACACTGAAGCTTTCTTT. Residues: CASRETNTEAFF.

This chain links TRBV19 with TRBJ2-5; 8 positions match TRBD2. The CDR3 is 14 amino acids. Per the germline V gene, CDR1 is LNHDA and CDR2 is SQIVND (reference sequence). V was clipped by 2 bases and J by 3 bases; unmatched bases: 2. As DNA, the CDR3 is TGTGCCAGTAGTATAACAGCGGGAGAAGAGACCCAGTACTTC. This gives the protein CASSITAGEETQYF.

This chain uses TRBV7-9 with TRBJ2-5; TRBD1 matches 9 bases. V shed 5 bases and J 5 bases; nucleotides not matched to a gene: 9. The CDR3 totals 15 residues. From germline, CDR1 is SEHNR and CDR2 FQNEAQ (reference sequence). The CDR3 is CASSPRTGDRETQYF. DNA of the CDR3: TGTGCCAGCAGCCCAAGGACAGGGGACAGGGAGACCCAGTACTTC.

In this sample, this clone turned up once. The chain joins TRBV7-9 to TRBJ1-5; D unclear. V lost 4 bases, J lost 7 bases, and 17 bases lay in between. The CDR3 runs to 15 residues. The germline gives CDR1 SEHNR, CDR2 FQNEAQ (reference sequence). CDR3 bases: TGTGCCAGCAGCTCCAACGCCGAAGTTAAACAGCCCCAGCATTTT. Translated: CASSSNAEVKQPQHF.

A single count supports this clone. The chain combines TRBV27 with TRBJ1-1; D ambiguous. Looked up from germline, CDR1 is MNHEY and CDR2 is SMNVEV (reference sequence). V was shortened by 0 bases and J by 5 bases, with 7 bases between the two germline ends. The length of the CDR3 is 13 residues. For the CDR3, the DNA is TGTGCCAGCAGTTTATCAGGGCGAACTGAAGCTTTCTTT. Translating gives CASSLSGRTEAFF.